This TCR beta chain was profiled in a study of blood T cell repertoires in COVID-19. Participants' reported clinical history set cohort assignment. Up to 2 weeks before entering the study, exposed participants had met a COVID-19 case. The table came from immunoSEQ multiplex PCR; TCRdb's copy has only in-frame clones and leaves some out. Here the sample spans about 300,000 clones, around 84% being singletons. The V and J ends lost 2 bases and 5 bases respectively, with 16 bases between them. Germline V gene data show CDR1 as SGHRS and CDR2 as YFSETQ. This CDR3 has 15 amino acids. This sequence originates from a woman aged 25 to 39 who had been exposed to COVID-19. The chain uses TRBV5-1 and TRBJ1-1; D uncertain. Sequencing was carried out using PBMCs or T cells enriched from blood (not recorded which). In nucleotides, the CDR3 is TGCGCCAGCAGCTTCGCCCACCCTCTGCGAACTGAAGCTTTCTTT. Its translation is CASSFAHPLRTEAFF.